Included here is one TCR beta chain sequence, with context. Trimming removed 5 bases at V and 5 bases at J, with 18 bases between. CDR1 and CDR2 (germline): SGHTA, FQGTGA. The CDR3 is 15 residues long. This table comes from immunoSEQ multiplex PCR, and its TCRdb copy is limited to in-frame clones, with some not included. The table has 150,000 to 200,000 clones, 94% seen once; the top ten hold 1.1% to 1.5%. The data stem from a study of control samples from healthy donors and cancer patients. The gene calls are TRBV7-3 and TRBJ2-5; tentatively, D is TRBD1 (6 bases). The sequenced material came from blood. This clonotype originated in a woman aged 18-30 years in good health. The CDR3 DNA reads TGTGCCAGCAGCCCTGGGACAACCCCTGGGGAGACCCAGTACTTC. Translating it yields CASSPGTTPGETQYF.